This TCR beta chain derives from a study of blood T cell repertoires in COVID-19 (dated by TCRdb to the early 2020s). Regarding the research as a whole: The collaborator samples originated in the United States, Italy and Spain and spanned the acute and convalescent phases of COVID-19. Sample metadata almost always included a de-identified subject ID, COVID-19 status, age in years and sex. The material from the prospective study consisted of cDNA or gDNA derived from T cells, B-cell-depleted T cells, or PBMCs. Subjects who had been exposed to COVID-19, were actively infected with it, or had recovered from it provided the deeply sampled blood TCRbeta repertoires that made up the dataset. Where available, HLA class I and class II types were obtained from metadata supplied by the sample provider rather than from assay-based typing. The repertoires were made available in a free public database intended to serve as a resource for research on the immune response to SARS-CoV-2. Samples were obtained from the ongoing ImmuneRACE study (first 160 participants) and from about 1,300 subjects provided by 6 global collaborators. General study outcomes and caveats: Clinical and demographic metadata were provided uncurated, with the amount varying by source and participant.

The collaborating institutions used their own protocols to collect whole blood in K2EDTA tubes. For TCRbeta analysis, collaborators shipped samples in one of three forms: frozen whole blood, isolated PBMCs, or DNA extracted from either of those sample types. TCRbeta CDR3 regions were amplified from genomic DNA by means of the immunoSEQ Assay, a bias-controlled multiplex PCR. The study's own analysis went as follows. The number of nucleated cells in each sample was estimated from the amplification of reference gene primers within the assay. Sequence reads were collapsed and filtered to measure the absolute abundance of every unique TCRbeta CDR3 rearrangement. For each sample, productive Simpson clonality was calculated as the square root of Simpson's diversity index over productive rearrangements. TCRdb took over this immuneACCESS table, retaining in-frame rearrangements with V and J assigned. Such tables are incomplete; in checked studies, under half of the missing clones stem from an unresolved V gene, and the remainder is unexplained. The V and J calls and the clone size are those of that table, but D and trimming were determined from the DNA. The sample profile shows about 20,000 clones; 89% of them were found once. Jointly, the top ten make up 5.5% to 6.5% of the sample.

As regards this clone: Its recognized antigen is unknown. Per-base quality was not reported, and no clone a single base away is much larger than it.

Including the terminal cysteine and phenylalanine, the CDR3 comprises 13 residues. The entry retains the CDR3 DNA only, 39 bases that are in frame from base 1. CDR1 and CDR2, looked up from the germline V gene, are SNHLY and FYNNEI. V and J are trimmed by 8 bases and 8 bases, and the gene matches miss 6 bases of the junction. This TCR came from a human donor in a cohort sampled during active COVID-19. The sequenced sample was peripheral blood. The receptor chain draws on TRBV2 and TRBJ1-4; 9 central bases correspond to TRBD1. The DNA reads as follows: TGTGCCAGCCGGGGACAGGGAGGAGAAAAACTGTTTTTT. Its protein reads: CASRGQGGEKLFF.